The 13 T cell receptor beta chains presented below share a single source sample, sequenced in a study of T cell responses to AZD1222 COVID-19 vaccine. TCRdb's copy holds only in-frame clones and misses some; the assay was immunoSEQ multiplex PCR. This table holds more than 95,000 clones, 88% found once. The material sequenced was peripheral blood, taken on day 0 of AZD1222 vaccination. Receptor source: an adult in good health.

The chain couples TRBV30 to TRBJ2-7; D gene unclear. This CDR3 has 14 amino acids. CDR1 GTSNPN and CDR2 SVGIG come from the germline V gene (reference sequence). V was trimmed by 2 bases and J by 1 base, leaving 12 bases between them. This CDR3 is CAWSPTVRSYEQYF. The CDR3 DNA is TGTGCCTGGAGTCCTACGGTGAGGTCCTACGAGCAGTACTTC. The full variable domain, in which reference TRBV30 and TRBJ2-7 provide the parts outside the CDR3, is SQTIHQWPATLVQPVGSPLSLECTVEGTSNPNLYWYRQAAGRGLQLLFYSVGIGQISSEVPQNLSASRPQDRQFILSSKKLLLSDSGFYLCAWSPTVRSYEQYFGPGTRLTVT.

V is TRBV7-8 and J is TRBJ1-2; 8 nucleotides agree with TRBD1. CDR1 and CDR2 (germline): SGHVS, FQNEAQ. Trimming cost V 1 base and J 8 bases; bases outside gene matches: 6. This CDR3 spans 14 amino acids. The CDR3 region has the DNA TGTGCCAGCAGCTTAGTTGGGGACAGGCGCGGCTACACCTTC. Encoded protein: CASSLVGDRRGYTF.

This clone is a singleton in its sample. The chain employs TRBV7-9 and TRBJ1-6; 9 positions agree with TRBD1. With 1 base clipped from V and 9 bases from J, the junction kept 4 bases outside the gene matches. This CDR3 spans 15 amino acids. Germline values: CDR1 SEHNR, CDR2 FQNEAQ (reference sequence). Here the CDR3 DNA reads TGTGCCAGCAGCTTAGACGGGACAGGGATTTCACCCCTCCACTTT. Amino acids: CASSLDGTGISPLHF.

This chain connects TRBV3-1 (or the pseudogene TRBV3-2) to TRBJ1-1; D perhaps matches TRBD1 (6 bases). Germline V gene data show CDR1 as LGHDT and CDR2 as YNNKEL (reference sequence). This CDR3 has 18 residues. Trimming removed 0 bases at V and 0 bases at J, with 17 bases between. This chain's CDR3 is CASSQDVTGPSLNTEAFF. In DNA, the CDR3 is TGTGCCAGCAGCCAAGATGTGACAGGACCATCCCTGAACACTGAAGCTTTCTTT.

J is TRBJ1-1 and V is TRBV19; D unresolved. This CDR3 region has 11 residues. V lost 10 bases and J 1 base, leaving 7 bases between the germline ends. The germline CDR1 and CDR2 sequences are LNHDA and SQIVND (reference sequence). The CDR3 sequence is CATKGNTEAFF. The CDR3 bases are TGTGCCACTAAGGGGAACACTGAAGCTTTCTTT.

This rearrangement joins TRBV18 to TRBJ2-1, with 7 positions matching TRBD2. CDR1 KGHSH and CDR2 LQKENI come from the germline V gene. The J segment lost 10 bases and the V segment lost 6 bases, leaving 21 bases of the junction unmatched. This CDR3 comprises 17 residues. The CDR3 region has the DNA TGTGCCAGCTCCCCCCGCGCGACGGGAGGACGCCTGAGGGAGCAGTTCTTC. Protein product: CASSPRATGGRLREQFF.

Only one count was recorded for this clone. The chain links TRBV29-1 to TRBJ2-5; no clear D gene. V lost 5 bases to trimming and J lost 5 bases, with 21 bases between them. The CDR3 loop spans 15 amino acids. CDR1 and CDR2 from the germline V gene are SQVTM and ANQGSEA. Here the CDR3 reads CSVPNSRVSRETQYF. CDR3 DNA: TGCAGCGTTCCGAACAGCCGGGTCTCTAGGGAGACCCAGTACTTC. Filled out from reference TRBV29-1 and TRBJ2-5, the complete variable domain reads SAVISQKPSRDICQRGTSLTIQCQVDSQVTMMFWYRQQPGQSLTLIATANQGSEATYESGFVIDKFPISRPNLTFSTLTVSNMSPEDSSIYLCSVPNSRVSRETQYFGPGTRLLVL.

The chain joins TRBV27 to TRBJ1-5; 8 positions agree with TRBD1. J gave up 7 bases and V 3 bases, and 8 bases lay outside the gene matches. The germline CDR1 and CDR2 sequences are MNHEY and SMNVEV (reference sequence). The CDR3 loop spans 15 amino acids. The DNA for the CDR3 is TGTGCCAGCAGTTTCATCCCGGACAGGGCCCAGCCCCAGCATTTT. It translates to CASSFIPDRAQPQHF.

This clone was detected only a few times. The chain links TRBV30 to TRBJ2-2, with 10 bases that match TRBD2. Losses at the gene ends were 0 bases for V and 6 bases for J; bases not matched to a gene: 7. The CDR3 covers 16 residues. Germline CDR1 GTSNPN, CDR2 SVGIG (reference sequence). The CDR3 bases are TGTGCCTGGAGTGTAGCGGGAGGGCCCCCGGCCGGGGAGCTGTTTTTT. Translated, it gives CAWSVAGGPPAGELFF.

This chain joins TRBV9 and TRBJ2-3, with D unclear. Trimming removed 2 bases at V and 5 bases at J, with 9 bases between. In germline, CDR1 is SGDLS, CDR2 YYNGEE. The CDR3 has 13 amino acids. In nucleotides, the CDR3 is TGTGCCAGCAGCGTCGGAGCTGGAGATACGCAGTATTTT. This encodes CASSVGAGDTQYF. Filled out from reference TRBV9 and TRBJ2-3, the complete variable domain reads DSGVTQTPKHLITATGQRVTLRCSPRSGDLSVYWYQQSLDQGLQFLIQYYNGEERAKGNILERFSAQQFPDLHSELNLSSLELGDSALYFCASSVGAGDTQYFGPGTRLTVL.

V gene TRBV3-1 (or the pseudogene TRBV3-2) combines with J gene TRBJ1-5; D ambiguous. The CDR3 has 13 amino acids. The V gene lost 4 bases and the J gene lost 0 bases, with 4 bases spanning the gap. CDR1 and CDR2 (germline): LGHDT, YNNKEL (reference sequence). The CDR3, as DNA: TGTGCCAGCAGCCCAAATAGCAATCAGCCCCAGCATTTT. It yields the protein CASSPNSNQPQHF.

This chain joins TRBV29-1 and TRBJ2-3, with TRBD1 matching 9 bases. The V gene's germline CDR1 is SQVTM and CDR2 ANQGSEA. The J segment lost 1 base and the V segment lost 6 bases, leaving 5 bases of the junction unmatched. The CDR3 contains 14 residues. The CDR3 region has the DNA TGCAGCGTGGGTAGGACAGGGGGCACAGATACGCAGTATTTT. This gives the protein CSVGRTGGTDTQYF.

About this clone itself: Different DNA sequences within this sample yield the same CDR3. The chain joins TRBV9 to TRBJ1-1; D is unclear. Trimming removed 0 bases from V and 0 bases from J, with 3 bases in between. The CDR3 loop spans 13 amino acids. The germline CDR1 and CDR2 sequences are SGDLS and YYNGEE. In nucleotides, the CDR3 is TGTGCCAGCAGCGTAGCCCTGAACACTGAAGCTTTCTTT. This encodes CASSVALNTEAFF.